These 29 T cell receptor beta chains originate from one sample sequenced in a study of T cell changes during pregnancy in multiple sclerosis. The repertoire was sequenced with immunoSEQ multiplex PCR; TCRdb's copy has only in-frame clones and lacks some. The data hold 30,000 to 45,000 clones, with approximately 90% observed a single time. Material: CD4+ T cells from peripheral blood mononuclear cells, obtained in the first trimester of pregnancy. The receptors stem from a female donor with multiple sclerosis, enrolled in a pregnancy study.

This chain connects TRBV30 to TRBJ1-5; tentative D call: TRBD1 (6 bases). The germline gives CDR1 GTSNPN, CDR2 SVGIG (reference sequence). Trimming left V 2 bases short and J 4 bases short, with 12 bases between. CDR3 length equals 14 residues. CDR3 nucleotide sequence: TGTGCCTGGAGTTCTACAGGGATAAATCAGCCCCAGCATTTT. This sequence encodes CAWSSTGINQPQHF.

This chain joins TRBV9 and TRBJ2-5; 7 bases are shared with TRBD2. V trimming: 3 bases; J trimming: 5 bases; junction bases outside the gene matches: 16. Germline V gives CDR1 SGDLS, CDR2 YYNGEE. The CDR3 consists of 17 residues. The CDR3 loop is CASSAYGGTNLRETQYF. CDR3 nucleotide sequence: TGTGCCAGCAGCGCATACGGGGGGACGAACCTGCGGGAGACCCAGTACTTC.

V gene TRBV30 combines with J gene TRBJ1-2, with 7 bases matching TRBD1. With 6 bases clipped from V and 5 bases from J, the junction kept 12 bases outside the gene matches. Germline loops: CDR1 GTSNPN, CDR2 SVGIG (reference sequence). The CDR3 runs to 14 residues. The CDR3: CACPQRGLPYGYTF. CDR3 bases: TGTGCCTGCCCCCAGAGGGGGCTTCCTTATGGCTACACCTTC. Together with reference TRBV30 and TRBJ1-2, the CDR3 gives the full variable domain: SQTIHQWPATLVQPVGSPLSLECTVEGTSNPNLYWYRQAAGRGLQLLFYSVGIGQISSEVPQNLSASRPQDRQFILSSKKLLLSDSGFYLCACPQRGLPYGYTFGSGTRLTVV.

J is TRBJ2-1 and V is TRBV20-1; tentative D call: TRBD2 (6 bases). Trimming stripped 3 bases from V and 16 bases from J, with 16 bases between. CDR3 size: 11 residues. Germline-derived CDR1 and CDR2 are DFQATT and SNEGSKA (reference sequence). As DNA, the CDR3 is TGCAGTGCTAGTAATGCGGCGGGGCTATTCTTC. This sequence encodes CSASNAAGLFF.

This chain links TRBV9 with TRBJ2-1, with 7 bases fitting TRBD2. Germline V lookup: CDR1 SGDLS, CDR2 YYNGEE. Unmatched junction bases numbered 4, after V lost 2 bases and J lost 2 bases. This CDR3 contains 15 residues. The CDR3 DNA sequence: TGTGCCAGCAGCGTCGCGGGAGACACCTACAATGAGCAGTTCTTC. Protein sequence: CASSVAGDTYNEQFF.

CDR3 DNA: TGTGCCAGCGGTCCTACAGGGTCTACCTACGAGCAGTACTTC. Its protein is CASGPTGSTYEQYF. The V gene is TRBV9, the J gene TRBJ2-7, with TRBD1 as a possible D gene (6 bases). CDR3 length: 14 residues. Looked up from germline, CDR1 is SGDLS and CDR2 is YYNGEE. The V gene lost 7 bases and the J gene lost 2 bases, with 16 bases spanning the gap.

This chain links TRBV6-1 with TRBJ1-2; possibly TRBD1 for D (5 bases). Trimming pared 2 bases from V and 5 bases from J, leaving 15 bases between. The CDR3 length is 15 residues. In germline, CDR1 is MNHNS, CDR2 SASEGT. In DNA, the CDR3 is TGTGCCAGCAGTGAAAGTCTCGTGGGGCTTTATGGCTACACCTTC. As protein: CASSESLVGLYGYTF.

The J gene is TRBJ1-1, the V gene TRBV10-2; tentative D call: TRBD1 (5 bases). Between the trimmed V and J ends, which lost 8 bases and 0 bases, there was a span of 10 bases. This CDR3 contains 13 residues. Germline CDR1 is WSHSY and CDR2 is SAAADI. CDR3 bases: TGCGCCAGCGCCTCGGGGGTGAACACTGAAGCTTTCTTT. This sequence encodes CASASGVNTEAFF.

The V and J genes are TRBV28 and TRBJ2-3; TRBD2 aligns across 13 bases. V gave up 3 bases and J gave up 5 bases; unmatched junction bases: 8. The CDR3 covers 17 residues. CDR1 MDHEN and CDR2 SYDVKM come from the germline V gene. The CDR3 reads CASSLGATSGRVDTQYF. In DNA, the CDR3 is TGTGCCAGCAGTTTGGGGGCTACTAGCGGGAGGGTAGATACGCAGTATTTT.

J is TRBJ1-4 and V is TRBV5-4; no firm D call. Germline V gives CDR1 SGHNT, CDR2 YYREEE (reference sequence). The CDR3 loop spans 13 amino acids. Trimming pared 0 bases from V and 5 bases from J, leaving 5 bases between. CDR3 sequence reads: CASSLDRNEKLFF. CDR3 nucleotides: TGTGCCAGCAGCTTGGACAGAAATGAAAAACTGTTTTTT.

The V call is TRBV13, the J call TRBJ1-1; D gene uncertain. The CDR3 runs to 19 residues. Trimming left V 3 bases short and J 1 base short, with 24 bases between. Germline V gene lookup returns CDR1 PRHDT and CDR2 FYEKMQ (reference sequence). CDR3 residues: CASSFQGLADAQPNTEAFF. As DNA, the CDR3 is TGTGCCAGCAGCTTCCAAGGACTGGCGGACGCACAACCGAACACTGAAGCTTTCTTT. The whole variable domain, filled in from reference TRBV13 and TRBJ1-1, reads AAGVIQSPRHLIKEKRETATLKCYPIPRHDTVYWYQQGPGQDPQFLISFYEKMQSDKGSIPDRFSAQQFSDYHSELNMSSLELGDSALYFCASSFQGLADAQPNTEAFFGQGTRLTVV.

The chain combines TRBV5-1 with TRBJ2-3; 8 bases align to TRBD1. CDR1 SGHRS and CDR2 YFSETQ come from the germline V gene. J lost 2 bases, V lost 3 bases, and 11 bases had no gene match. This CDR3 has 17 amino acids. The CDR3 is CASSSMGTGGVTDTQYF. CDR3 DNA: TGCGCCAGCAGCTCCATGGGAACAGGGGGAGTCACAGATACGCAGTATTTT.

This chain connects TRBV7-2 to TRBJ2-7, with 8 bases lining up with TRBD1. CDR1 and CDR2 (germline): SGHTA, FQGNSA. After removal of 0 bases from V and 7 bases from J, the junction contained 11 bases not matched to a gene. This CDR3 is built from 16 residues. CDR3 nucleotides: TGTGCCAGCAGCTTAGCGGGGACAGGCCGGGGTGAAGAGCAGTACTTC. Encoded protein: CASSLAGTGRGEEQYF.

The V gene is TRBV6-6, the J gene TRBJ1-6; TRBD1 aligns across 10 bases. The trim removed 5 bases at V and 9 bases at J, leaving 7 bases unmatched. Germline CDR1 reads MNHNY; CDR2 reads SVGAGI (reference sequence). This CDR3 has 15 amino acids. In DNA form, the CDR3 reads TGTGCCAGCAGTGTTTCGACAGGGGGCTCTTCACCCCTCCACTTT. This sequence encodes CASSVSTGGSSPLHF.

V is TRBV5-1 and J is TRBJ2-2; 15 bases are shared with TRBD2. CDR3 length: 18 residues. Germline lookup yields CDR1 SGHRS and CDR2 YFSETQ. V lost 4 bases, J lost 5 bases, and 9 bases stayed unmatched. The CDR3 reads CASSPGLAGGPMTGELFF. The CDR3 DNA reads as TGCGCCAGCAGCCCAGGACTAGCGGGAGGGCCGATGACCGGGGAGCTGTTTTTT.

This clone was detected only a few times. V gene TRBV9 combines with J gene TRBJ2-5, with 8 bases aligning to TRBD1. CDR1 SGDLS and CDR2 YYNGEE come from the germline V gene. Trimming removed 3 bases from V and 5 bases from J; junction bases left unmatched: 12. The CDR3 extends over 16 amino acids. The CDR3 loop is CASSASLGTGGETQYF. CDR3 coding DNA: TGTGCCAGCAGCGCCTCCCTCGGGACAGGCGGGGAGACCCAGTACTTC.

V is TRBV7-9 and J is TRBJ1-2; TRBD1 agrees at 8 bases. The CDR3 runs to 14 residues. Germline loops: CDR1 SEHNR, CDR2 FQNEAQ (reference sequence). Trimming cost V 0 bases and J 6 bases; bases outside gene matches: 3. The CDR3 sequence: CASSLANRGDGYTF. CDR3 sequence (DNA): TGTGCCAGCAGCTTAGCGAACAGGGGGGATGGCTACACCTTC.

The chain carries TRBV5-1 and TRBJ2-3, with D tentatively TRBD2 (5 bases). V was clipped by 0 bases and J by 2 bases, with 10 bases between them. Per the germline V gene, CDR1 is SGHRS and CDR2 is YFSETQ. CDR3 length: 15 amino acids. The CDR3 reads CASSLAGSSTDTQYF. DNA of the CDR3: TGCGCCAGCAGCTTGGCGGGGTCCTCCACAGATACGCAGTATTTT.

This clone has a handful of counts. The chain couples TRBV7-2 to TRBJ1-3, with D tentatively TRBD1 (6 bases). This CDR3 has 15 residues. Per the germline V gene, CDR1 is SGHTA and CDR2 is FQGNSA. Trimming pared 2 bases from V and 4 bases from J, leaving 12 bases between. CDR3 coding DNA: TGTGCCAGCAGCTTATTTCGGGGGGCAGGAAACACCATATATTTT. Protein sequence: CASSLFRGAGNTIYF.

The V call is TRBV7-3, the J call TRBJ2-1, with TRBD2 matching 9 bases. V trimming: 5 bases; J trimming: 4 bases; junction bases outside the gene matches: 12. This CDR3 is 17 amino acids long. From germline, CDR1 is SGHTA and CDR2 FQGTGA. The CDR3 bases are TGTGCCAGCAGCCCAACGGCCGGGACTAGCTCTTACAATGAGCAGTTCTTC. This translates into CASSPTAGTSSYNEQFF. Supplemented by reference TRBV7-3 and TRBJ2-1, the full variable domain reads GAGVSQTPSNKVTEKGKYVELRCDPISGHTALYWYRQSLGQGPEFLIYFQGTGAADDSGLPNDRFFAVRPEGSVSTLKIQRTERGDSAVYLCASSPTAGTSSYNEQFFGPGTRLTVL.

The gene calls are TRBV4-2 and TRBJ2-2, with TRBD1 matching 7 bases. The CDR3 has 16 amino acids. Unmatched junction bases numbered 4, after V lost 3 bases and J lost 0 bases. In germline, CDR1 is LGHNA, CDR2 YNFKEQ. In nucleotides, the CDR3 is TGTGCCAGCAGCCACTCGACAGGGACGAACACCGGGGAGCTGTTTTTT. This translates into CASSHSTGTNTGELFF.

This clone came up once. The chain recombines TRBV19 with TRBJ1-5; TRBD1 matches at 7 bases. Trimming at V came to 5 bases and at J to 2 bases, leaving 6 bases not matched to a gene. The CDR3 is made up of 15 amino acids. Germline-derived CDR1 and CDR2 are LNHDA and SQIVND (reference sequence). In DNA form, the CDR3 reads TGTGCCAGTAGTCCCCCGACAGGGCGCAATCAGCCCCAGCATTTT. Translation: CASSPPTGRNQPQHF.

This clone was recorded once. The chain recombines TRBV7-2 with TRBJ1-2; 7 nucleotides match TRBD1. Germline loops: CDR1 SGHTA, CDR2 FQGNSA. The CDR3 length is 15 residues. V lost 2 bases, J lost 4 bases, and 7 bases stayed unmatched. In DNA, the CDR3 is TGTGCCAGCAGCTTACAGGCAGGGGGTAGCTATGGCTACACCTTC. Translated: CASSLQAGGSYGYTF.

The chain links TRBV6-6 to TRBJ1-1; D ambiguous. The CDR3 is 11 amino acids. Trimming took 2 bases from V and 11 from J, leaving 9 bases between them. From germline, CDR1 is MNHNY and CDR2 SVGAGI (reference sequence). This chain's CDR3 is CASSYPGRAFF. CDR3 bases: TGTGCCAGCAGTTACCCGGGGAGGGCTTTCTTT.

This chain links TRBV9 with TRBJ2-7; TRBD1 agrees at 7 bases. The CDR3 has 18 residues. Looked up from germline, CDR1 is SGDLS and CDR2 is YYNGEE. Trimming removed 0 bases from V and 2 bases from J; junction bases left unmatched: 14. CDR3 sequence (DNA): TGTGCCAGCAGCGTAGTAGGGGGCGTGCGGTCCAGTACCTACGAGCAGTACTTC. This sequence encodes CASSVVGGVRSSTYEQYF.

The V call is TRBV5-1, the J call TRBJ1-1, with 9 bases that match TRBD1. J gave up 5 bases and V 5 bases, and 10 bases lay outside the gene matches. The CDR3 sequence is 15 residues long. Germline CDR1 is SGHRS and CDR2 is YFSETQ. CDR3 sequence (DNA): TGCGCCAGCAGGATTGAGACAGGGGGATGGACTGAAGCTTTCTTT. It encodes CASRIETGGWTEAFF.

In DNA, the CDR3 is TGCAGCGTTGGTTCCGCGGGTCAGCCCCAGCATTTT. It translates to CSVGSAGQPQHF. This sequence joins TRBV29-1 and TRBJ1-5; no firm D call. V lost 4 bases and J lost 6, with 10 bases in between. The CDR3 contains 12 residues. Germline CDR1 SQVTM, CDR2 ANQGSEA.

As to this clone: One end of the junction fails to match germline, which may point to a read error. The chain uses TRBV28 and TRBJ2-2; D unresolved. The CDR3 covers 13 residues. Germline V gene data show CDR1 as MDHEN and CDR2 as SYDVKM. The CDR3 reads CASSLANTGELFF. CDR3 in DNA: TGTGCCAGCAGTTTAGCGAATACCGGGGAGCTGTTTTTT.

This clone was counted a single time. J is TRBJ2-7 and V is TRBV28, with 10 bases that match TRBD1. The CDR3 sequence is 16 residues long. Germline V gives CDR1 MDHEN, CDR2 SYDVKM. The ends lost 2 bases at V and 4 bases at J; junction bases unmatched: 8. The CDR3 DNA reads as TGTGCCAGCAGTTTAGATCTGACAGGGGGCGTTTACGAGCAGTACTTC. This encodes CASSLDLTGGVYEQYF.